This T cell receptor beta chain was sequenced in a study of T-cell reconstitution after alpha-beta-depleted transplantation in children. Molecular barcoding with unique molecular identifiers was used for the TCRbeta library. From the PCR reads, TCRdb called clonotypes with MiXCR, one entry per CDR3 protein. This table holds hundreds of thousands of distinct CDR3 sequences, 15% to 20% found once. This material consisted of PBMCs, mostly from graft donor cells, taken 360 days after TCRalphabeta/CD19-depleted stem cell transplant. The sequence was collected from a boy less than two years old who had a stem cell transplant for Wiskott-Aldrich syndrome, so the T cells may come from the graft donor.

The CDR3 sequence is CASSPGVYGYTF. The CDR3 DNA reads as TGTGCCAGCAGCCCGGGAGTCTATGGCTACACCTTC. The chain combines TRBV28 with TRBJ1-2, with unresolved D. This CDR3 region has 12 residues. V was trimmed by 6 bases and J by 4 bases, leaving 9 bases between them. The germline V gene has CDR1 MDHEN and CDR2 SYDVKM.